Presented here are 2 T cell receptor beta chains from one specimen sequenced in a study of OX40 agonist ivuxolimab in advanced cancers. Libraries were prepared by immunoSEQ multiplex PCR; TCRdb keeps only in-frame clonotypes and omits some of them. The sample shows 25,000 to 35,000 clones, 85% of them seen only once. Sequenced material: CD4+ or CD8+ T cells sorted from blood, taken in a trial of the OX40 agonist ivuxolimab. The receptor source for this set is an adult with an advanced solid tumor such as melanoma, head and neck, liver or kidney cancer.

The chain uses TRBV21-1 and TRBJ2-7. TRBV21-1 is shown as a pseudogene. CDR3 length: 13 residues. The CDR3 nucleotides are TGTGCCAGCAAAAGGGTTAACTCCTACGAGCAGTACTTC. The encoded protein is CASKRVNSYEQYF.

The V call is TRBV4-1, the J call TRBJ2-3, with D possibly being TRBD1 (6 bases). CDR3 length: 16 amino acids. CDR1 and CDR2 from the germline V gene are MGHRA and YSYEKL. The V end was cut by 4 bases, the J end by 4 bases, with 18 bases between. The CDR3 DNA reads TGCGCCAGCAGCCCCTCAGGGGCAGGGGCACCAGATACGCAGTATTTT. As protein: CASSPSGAGAPDTQYF.